The clone carrying this TCR beta chain was counted a few times. The sample comes from a study of blood T cell repertoires in COVID-19. V was trimmed by 6 bases and J by 4 bases, leaving 12 bases between them. The CDR3 has 13 amino acids. In the original processing: Nucleated cell counts were estimated from reference gene primer amplification. The protocol was immunoSEQ multiplex PCR, while the TCRdb copy is restricted to in-frame clones and leaves out a portion. The DNA gave D and trimming, while V, J and clone size come from that table. The sample lists a few hundred thousand clones, 87% occurring once.

The sequence was collected from a man aged 18 to 35 with active or convalescent COVID-19. The specimen sequenced was peripheral blood. The chain employs TRBV12-3 or TRBV12-4 and TRBJ1-2; D possibly corresponds to TRBD1 (6 bases). CDR3 sequence (DNA): TGTGCCAGCAGCCCACAGGGCCCCTATGGCTACACCTTC. It translates to CASSPQGPYGYTF.